A single sample gave rise to the 12 T cell receptor beta chains below, sequenced in a study of T cells after yellow fever vaccination. One entry per CDR3 protein results from TCRdb running MiXCR on the 5' RACE reads. Among some 500,000 distinct CDR3 sequences listed, roughly 12% were seen once. Here the sequenced sample was PBMCs, taken on the day of the yellow fever booster vaccination. Source of these receptors: a man under 40 who received the YFV17D yellow fever vaccine.

This clonotype was seen many times. This rearrangement joins TRBV18 to TRBJ2-7, with 9 bases identical to TRBD2. After removal of 6 bases from V and 4 bases from J, the junction contained 7 bases not matched to a gene. Germline V gene sequence: CDR1 KGHSH, CDR2 LQKENI. The CDR3 loop spans 14 amino acids. CDR3 loop: CASSLGGLAYEQYF. The DNA for the CDR3 is TGTGCCAGCTCTCTCGGAGGACTAGCGTACGAGCAGTACTTC. Drawing the rest from reference TRBV18 and TRBJ2-7, the complete variable domain is NAGVMQNPRHLVRRRGQEARLRCSPMKGHSHVYWYRQLPEEGLKFMVYLQKENIIDESGMPKERFSAEFPKEGPSILRIQQVVRGDSAAYFCASSLGGLAYEQYFGPGTRLTVT.

This clonotype has just a few counts. V is TRBV2 and J is TRBJ1-1; 7 bases match TRBD1. Germline V CDR1 and CDR2: SNHLY, FYNNEI. Trimming took 6 bases from V and 2 from J; bases not matched to a gene: 9. This CDR3 has 15 residues. CDR3 sequence: CASRDRTGVNTEAFF. The CDR3 region has the DNA TGTGCCAGCAGAGACCGGACAGGCGTAAACACTGAAGCTTTCTTT.

This clonotype was recorded at least ten times. This rearrangement joins TRBV5-1 to TRBJ1-2; D remains unclear. The V gene lost 0 bases and the J gene lost 2 bases, with 2 bases spanning the gap. Germline-derived CDR1 and CDR2 are SGHRS and YFSETQ. The CDR3 spans 12 residues. The CDR3 DNA reads as TGCGCCAGCAGCTTGGACAACTATGGCTACACCTTC. This codes for CASSLDNYGYTF.

The rearrangement links TRBV7-4 to TRBJ2-5, with TRBD1 as a possible D gene (6 bases). With 11 bases removed from V and 0 bases from J, the gap between germline ends came to 25 bases. Germline CDR1 is SGHVT and CDR2 is SQSDAQ. CDR3 length equals 17 residues. The CDR3 DNA sequence: TGTGCCTCCACCCAGGACCAGGGGACCCGGGACCAAGAGACCCAGTACTTC. It specifies CASTQDQGTRDQETQYF. Supplemented by reference TRBV7-4 and TRBJ2-5, the full variable domain reads GAGVSQSPRYKVAKRGRDVALRCDSISGHVTLYWYRQTLGQGSEVLTYSQSDAQRDKSGRPSGRFSAERPERSVSTLKIQRTEQGDSAVYLCASTQDQGTRDQETQYFGPGTRLLVL.

Only a few counts were recorded for this clonotype. The chain employs TRBV12-3 or TRBV12-4 and TRBJ2-7; D tentatively fits TRBD1 or TRBD2 (7 bases each). The length of the CDR3 is 17 residues. V gave up 1 base and J gave up 0 bases, with 16 bases separating them. The chain's CDR3 is CASSLGSGGASSYEQYF. Written as DNA, the CDR3 is TGTGCCAGCAGTTTAGGTTCAGGGGGGGCAAGCTCCTACGAGCAGTACTTC.

The gene calls are TRBV12-3 or TRBV12-4 and TRBJ2-5; a possible D gene is TRBD2 (7 bases). This CDR3 spans 16 amino acids. The V end was cut by 5 bases, the J end by 9 bases, with 25 bases between. In DNA, the CDR3 is TGTGCCAGCAGTCGCCCCACCGTGACTGGCGGGGGCCCCCAGTACTTC. Amino acids: CASSRPTVTGGGPQYF.

The V and J genes are TRBV5-4 and TRBJ2-7; D remains ambiguous. Germline assignment: CDR1 SGHNT and CDR2 YYREEE (reference sequence). The CDR3 is made up of 12 amino acids. The ends were cut back, 2 bases at V and 6 bases at J, with 9 bases in the middle. CDR3 residues: CASSLPSSEQYF. The DNA of the CDR3 is TGTGCCAGCAGCTTACCCAGTTCCGAGCAGTACTTC.

The chain links TRBV6-1 to TRBJ1-1; D remains unclear. The ends were cut back, 7 bases at V and 1 base at J, with 10 bases in the middle. The CDR3 has 13 amino acids. CDR1 is MNHNS and CDR2 is SASEGT in the germline V gene. CDR3 protein: CASTLGPNTEAFF. Written as DNA, the CDR3 is TGTGCCAGCACTCTTGGCCCGAACACTGAAGCTTTCTTT.

This clonotype was found a few times. V and J are TRBV5-1 and TRBJ2-3; 11 nucleotides match TRBD2. Per the germline V gene, CDR1 is SGHRS and CDR2 is YFSETQ. The ends lost 4 bases at V and 1 base at J; junction bases unmatched: 2. The CDR3 has 15 amino acids. CDR3 in amino acids: CASSKGLAGTDTQYF. CDR3 nucleotides: TGCGCCAGCAGCAAGGGACTAGCGGGCACAGATACGCAGTATTTT.

This chain connects TRBV20-1 to TRBJ2-7; 11 bases align to TRBD2. CDR3 length: 15 amino acids. Germline V gene sequence: CDR1 DFQATT, CDR2 SNEGSKA (reference sequence). V dropped 0 bases and J dropped 5; count of bases not matched to a gene: 6. In DNA form, the CDR3 reads TGCAGTGCTAGAGATAGCGGGAGGGCCGGGAACGAGCAGTACTTC. As protein: CSARDSGRAGNEQYF.

This clonotype was observed a handful of times. This sequence joins TRBV5-1 and TRBJ2-3; no clear D gene. The V end was cut by 0 bases, the J end by 8 bases, with 10 bases between. This CDR3 comprises 13 residues. Germline CDR1 and CDR2: SGHRS and YFSETQ. The CDR3 coding sequence is TGCGCCAGCAGCTTGGAGAACGGCAGTACGCAGTATTTT. This sequence encodes CASSLENGSTQYF.

There are a few counts of this clonotype. The rearrangement joins TRBV7-2 to TRBJ2-3; D gene unclear. V lost 5 bases and J 0 bases, leaving 15 bases between the germline ends. The CDR3 covers 16 residues. Germline CDR1 reads SGHTA; CDR2 reads FQGNSA. CDR3 amino acids: CASSLRGDLSTDTQYF. CDR3 in DNA: TGTGCCAGCAGCCTCCGTGGGGATCTTAGCACAGATACGCAGTATTTT.